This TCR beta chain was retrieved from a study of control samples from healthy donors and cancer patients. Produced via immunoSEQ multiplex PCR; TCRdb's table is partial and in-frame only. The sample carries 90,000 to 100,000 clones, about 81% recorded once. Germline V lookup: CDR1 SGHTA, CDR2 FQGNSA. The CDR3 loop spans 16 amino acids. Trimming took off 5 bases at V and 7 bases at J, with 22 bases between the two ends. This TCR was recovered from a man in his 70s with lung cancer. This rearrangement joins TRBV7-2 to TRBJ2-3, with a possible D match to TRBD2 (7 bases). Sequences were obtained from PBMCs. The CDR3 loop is CASSPVGGPVFNTQYF. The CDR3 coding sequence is TGTGCCAGCAGCCCGGTCGGGGGGCCGGTATTTAATACGCAGTATTTT.